These 8 T cell receptor beta chains originate from one sample sequenced in a study of T cell repertoires in cytomegalovirus infection. TCRdb redid the calling of the reads with MiXCR, one entry per CDR3 protein. The data hold some 800,000 distinct CDR3 sequences, with around a third observed a single time. What these receptors recognize is not known. Sequenced here: cultured CD8+ T cells from PBMCs, sampled from culture after CMV antigen stimulation. These TCRs come from a human donor in good health (CMV status not recorded). Some clones in this sample may be carry-over from other donors' samples.

There are many counts of this clonotype. V gene TRBV5-8 combines with J gene TRBJ2-3; 9 bases are shared with TRBD1. Germline CDR1 and CDR2: SGHTS and YDEGEE. This CDR3 is built from 17 residues. J lost 4 bases, V lost 4 bases, and 13 bases had no gene match. CDR3 nucleotide sequence: TGTGCCAGCAGCCTAGGCCGCGGGACAGGGACGGCAGATACGCAGTATTTT. The encoded protein is CASSLGRGTGTADTQYF.

This clonotype was observed a handful of times. The rearrangement uses TRBV6-5 and TRBJ2-1; 11 bases line up with TRBD2. Germline CDR1 and CDR2: MNHEY and SVGAGI. The length of the CDR3 is 18 residues. With V trimmed by 0 bases and J by 6 bases, 10 bases remained unmatched. CDR3 nucleotides: TGTGCCAGCAGTTACTCTATCCTAGCGGGGGGCCAATTCAATGAGCAGTTCTTC. Protein sequence: CASSYSILAGGQFNEQFF.

This clonotype was detected a few times. V and J are TRBV7-9 and TRBJ2-1; D may be TRBD2 (5 bases). The CDR3 length is 14 residues. Germline CDR1 is SEHNR and CDR2 is FQNEAQ (reference sequence). Trimming removed 1 base at V and 8 bases at J, with 12 bases between. The CDR3 region has the DNA TGTGCCAGCAGCTTAGAAACCTTCGGGGATGAGCAGTTCTTC. As protein: CASSLETFGDEQFF.

This chain connects TRBV7-9 to TRBJ1-4; tentative D call: TRBD1 (5 bases). In germline, CDR1 is SEHNR, CDR2 FQNEAQ (reference sequence). CDR3 length equals 20 residues. Trimming shortened V by 3 bases and J by 0 bases, and 23 bases separated the two germline ends. This chain's CDR3 is CASSFSEDEGRISTNEKLFF. CDR3 sequence (DNA): TGTGCCAGCAGCTTTTCCGAGGACGAGGGGCGCATCTCAACTAATGAAAAACTGTTTTTT.

This clonotype was seen more than once but under ten times. One end of the junction varies from germline; a read error may be responsible. The chain is built from TRBV4-3 and TRBJ2-1; D unclear. Germline CDR1 LGHNA, CDR2 YSLEER. This CDR3 region has 13 residues. CDR3 amino acids: CASSQDSSNEQFF. CDR3 coding DNA: TGCGCCAGCAGCCAAGATTCCTCCAATGAGCAGTTCTTC.

The genes are TRBV27 and TRBJ1-2, with a weak D call TRBD1 (5 bases). CDR1 is MNHEY and CDR2 is SMNVEV in the germline V gene (reference sequence). V was cut by 5 bases and J by 7 bases, with 20 bases left in between. The CDR3 runs to 15 residues. CDR3 coding DNA: TGTGCCAGCAGTCCCATCCCCCCGGGACTTCCTGGCTACACCTTC. As protein: CASSPIPPGLPGYTF.

V gene TRBV5-1 combines with J gene TRBJ2-5; D remains ambiguous. The CDR3 is 14 amino acids. CDR1 SGHRS and CDR2 YFSETQ come from the germline V gene. Deletions cut 4 bases from V and 1 base from J, with 11 bases between. The CDR3 region has the DNA TGCGCCAGCAGCACCCGCCCCGCCCAAGAGACCCAGTACTTC. Translated: CASSTRPAQETQYF.

V and J are TRBV4-1 and TRBJ1-4; no clear D. In germline, CDR1 is MGHRA, CDR2 YSYEKL. The ends were cut back, 1 base at V and 4 bases at J, with 19 bases in the middle. The CDR3 has 18 residues. This chain's CDR3 is CASSQGYGDQLGNEKLFF. As DNA, the CDR3 is TGCGCCAGCAGCCAAGGATACGGGGATCAGTTGGGTAATGAAAAACTGTTTTTT.